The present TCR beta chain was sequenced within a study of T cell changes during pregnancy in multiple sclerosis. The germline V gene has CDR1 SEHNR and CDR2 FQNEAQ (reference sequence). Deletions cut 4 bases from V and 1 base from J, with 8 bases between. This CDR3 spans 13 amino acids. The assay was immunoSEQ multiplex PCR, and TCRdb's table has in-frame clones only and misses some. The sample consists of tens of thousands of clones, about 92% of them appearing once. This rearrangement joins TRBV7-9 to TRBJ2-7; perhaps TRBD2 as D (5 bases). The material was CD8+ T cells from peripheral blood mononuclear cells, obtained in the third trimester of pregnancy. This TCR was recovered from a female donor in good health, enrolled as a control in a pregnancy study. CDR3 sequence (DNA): TGTGCCAGCAGCTCAGACTATTCCTACGAGCAGTACTTC. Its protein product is CASSSDYSYEQYF.